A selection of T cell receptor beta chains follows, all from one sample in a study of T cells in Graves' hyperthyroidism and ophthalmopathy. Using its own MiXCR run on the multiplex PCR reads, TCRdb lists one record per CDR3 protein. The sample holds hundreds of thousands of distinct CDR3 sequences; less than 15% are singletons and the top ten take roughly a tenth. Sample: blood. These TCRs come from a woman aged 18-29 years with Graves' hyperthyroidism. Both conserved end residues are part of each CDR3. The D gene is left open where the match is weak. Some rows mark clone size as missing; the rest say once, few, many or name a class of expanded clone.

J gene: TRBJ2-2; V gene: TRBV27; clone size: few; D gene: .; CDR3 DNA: TGTGCCAGCAGTCCCCCCTACAGGGTAGAGGTCACCGGGGAGCTGTTTTTT; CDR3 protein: CASSPPYRVEVTGELFF
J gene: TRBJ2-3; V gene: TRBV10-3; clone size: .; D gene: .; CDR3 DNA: TGTGCCATCTCCTCGAGCACAGATACGCAGTATTTT; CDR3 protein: CAISSSTDTQYF
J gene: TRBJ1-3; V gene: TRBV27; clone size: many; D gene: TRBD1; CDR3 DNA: TGTGCCAGCAGGTTGACAGGGGCGGGAAACACCATATATTTT; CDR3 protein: CASRLTGAGNTIYF
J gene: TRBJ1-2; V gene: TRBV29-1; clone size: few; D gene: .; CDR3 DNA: TGCAGCGTTGAAATGCCCGCGACAGTAAAATTTGGCTACACCTTC; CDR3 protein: CSVEMPATVKFGYTF
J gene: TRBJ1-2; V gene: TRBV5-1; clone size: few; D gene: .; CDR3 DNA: TGCGCCAGCAGCCCGCAGCAAGGCGCGGAGGGCTACACCTTC; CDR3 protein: CASSPQQGAEGYTF
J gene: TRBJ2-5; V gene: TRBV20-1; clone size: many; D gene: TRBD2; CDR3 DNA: TGCAGTGCTAGAGAGGCGCGGGAGGGCCCAGAGACCCAGTACTTC; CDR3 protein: CSAREAREGPETQYF
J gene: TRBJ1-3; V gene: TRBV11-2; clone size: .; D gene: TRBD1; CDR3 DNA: TGTGCCAGCAGCGCCTACTATGACAGGGGGCTCGGAAACACCATATATTTT; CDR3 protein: CASSAYYDRGLGNTIYF
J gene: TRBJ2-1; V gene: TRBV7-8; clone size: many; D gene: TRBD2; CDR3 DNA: TGTGCCAGCAGCTCCTACCTAGCGGGGGATCACAATGAGCAGTTCTTC; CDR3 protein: CASSSYLAGDHNEQFF
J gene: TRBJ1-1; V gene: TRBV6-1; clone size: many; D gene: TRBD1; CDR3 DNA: TGTGCCAGCAGCGCGACAGGGGTCTACACTGAAGCTTTCTTT; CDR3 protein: CASSATGVYTEAFF
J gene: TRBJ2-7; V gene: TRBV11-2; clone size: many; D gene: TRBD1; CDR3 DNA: TGTGCCAGCAGTCCTATCCTTCCGGGACAGTTCTACGAGCAGTACTTC; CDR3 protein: CASSPILPGQFYEQYF
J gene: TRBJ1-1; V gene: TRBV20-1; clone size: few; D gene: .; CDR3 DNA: TGCAGTGCTAGACGTCCAGGGGCCGGGGGTGAAGCTTTCTTT; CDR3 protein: CSARRPGAGGEAFF
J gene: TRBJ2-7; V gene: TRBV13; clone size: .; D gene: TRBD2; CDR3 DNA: TGTGCCAGCAGCGCTTCTAGCGGGAGGCAATGGGAGCAGTACTTC; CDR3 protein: CASSASSGRQWEQYF
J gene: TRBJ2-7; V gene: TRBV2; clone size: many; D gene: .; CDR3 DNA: TGTGCCAGCGCCTATGGGGTCACCGAGCAGTACTTC; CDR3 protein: CASAYGVTEQYF
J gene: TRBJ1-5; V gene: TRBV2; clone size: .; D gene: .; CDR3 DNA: TGTGCCAGCAGTGAGGAGCGGTCACGCAATCAGCCCCAGCATTTT; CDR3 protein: CASSEERSRNQPQHF
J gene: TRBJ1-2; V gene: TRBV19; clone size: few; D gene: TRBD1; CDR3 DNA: TGTGCCACCATTGGACAGGAGGGATATGGCTACACCTTC; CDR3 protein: CATIGQEGYGYTF
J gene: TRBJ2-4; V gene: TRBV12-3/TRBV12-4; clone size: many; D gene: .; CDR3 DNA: TGTGCCAGCAGCCCCGACAGAGATCGCATTCAGTACTTC; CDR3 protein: CASSPDRDRIQYF
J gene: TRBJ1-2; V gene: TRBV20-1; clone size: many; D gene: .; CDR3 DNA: TGCAGTGCTAGACAGGACCTAATATCATCTGGCTACACCTTC; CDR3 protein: CSARQDLISSGYTF
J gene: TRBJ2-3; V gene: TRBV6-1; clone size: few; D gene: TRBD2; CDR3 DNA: TGTGCCAGCCAGCGGGGGGGGACAGCTGTCACAGATACGCAGTATTTT; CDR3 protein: CASQRGGTAVTDTQYF
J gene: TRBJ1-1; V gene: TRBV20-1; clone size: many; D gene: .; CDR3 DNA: TGCAGTGCTAGAGATGGTGGGGGGGCTCGGACTGAAGCTTTCTTT; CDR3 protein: CSARDGGGARTEAFF
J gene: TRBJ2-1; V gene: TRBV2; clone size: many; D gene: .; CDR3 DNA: TGTGCCAGCAGGCGGGACGTAACATCCAATGAGCAGTTCTTC; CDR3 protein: CASRRDVTSNEQFF
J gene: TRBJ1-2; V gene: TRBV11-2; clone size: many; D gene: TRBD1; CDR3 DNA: TGTGCCAGCAGCAACTGGGACAGGGTTAACACCTTC; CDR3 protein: CASSNWDRVNTF
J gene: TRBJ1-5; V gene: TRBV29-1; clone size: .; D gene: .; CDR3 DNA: TGCAGCGTTTTAACCGGACAGAGAAACCAGCCCCAGCATTTT; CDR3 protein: CSVLTGQRNQPQHF
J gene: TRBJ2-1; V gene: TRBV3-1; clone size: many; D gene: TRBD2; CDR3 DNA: TGTGCCAGCAGCCACTCCCCCGGACTAGCGTCAACCGTGGGGTACAATGAGCAGTTCTTC; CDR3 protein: CASSHSPGLASTVGYNEQFF
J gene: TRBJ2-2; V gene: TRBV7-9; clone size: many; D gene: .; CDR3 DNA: TGTGCCAGCAGCTCCAGACAAGGGGTCACCGGGGAGCTGTTTTTT; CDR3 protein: CASSSRQGVTGELFF
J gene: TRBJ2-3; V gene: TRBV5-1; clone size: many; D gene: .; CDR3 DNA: TGCGCCAGCAGCTTGGCTGCGAGGGGAAAGGGCACAGATACGCAGTATTTT; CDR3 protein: CASSLAARGKGTDTQYF
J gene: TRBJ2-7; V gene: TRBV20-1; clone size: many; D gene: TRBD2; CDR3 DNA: TGCAGTGCTAGAGACTCTCTAGCTAGCGGGAGGGCCGGGAGATACGAGCAGTACTTC; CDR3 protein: CSARDSLASGRAGRYEQYF
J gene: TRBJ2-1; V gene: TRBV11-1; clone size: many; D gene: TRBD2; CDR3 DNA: TGTGCCAGCAGCTTATTTCAGGGACTAGCGAACAATGAGCAGTTCTTC; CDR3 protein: CASSLFQGLANNEQFF
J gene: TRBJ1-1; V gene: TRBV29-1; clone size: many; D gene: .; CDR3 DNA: TGCAGCGTTGCTTACAAGCCTAACACTGAAGCTTTCTTT; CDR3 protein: CSVAYKPNTEAFF
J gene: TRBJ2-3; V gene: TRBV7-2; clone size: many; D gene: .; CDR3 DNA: TGTGCCAGCAGCGCGGGACAGCCAGGAACAGATACGCAGTATTTT; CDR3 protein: CASSAGQPGTDTQYF
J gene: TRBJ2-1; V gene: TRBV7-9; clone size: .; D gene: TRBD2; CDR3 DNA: TGTGCCAGCAGCTCCCAGACTAGCGGGAGATCTCCGTTCTACAATGAGCAGTTCTTC; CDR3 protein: CASSSQTSGRSPFYNEQFF
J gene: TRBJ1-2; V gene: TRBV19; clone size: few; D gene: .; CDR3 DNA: TGTGCCAGTAGTATAGAGGATCCACTTCGTTATGGCTACACCTTC; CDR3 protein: CASSIEDPLRYGYTF
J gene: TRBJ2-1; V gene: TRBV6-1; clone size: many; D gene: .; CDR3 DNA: TGTGCCAGCAGACCTATAGAACGGAATGAGCAGTTCTTC; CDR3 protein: CASRPIERNEQFF
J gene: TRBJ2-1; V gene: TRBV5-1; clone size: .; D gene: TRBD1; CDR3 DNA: TGCGCCAGCACCACAGGGGATAACTACAATGAGCAGTTCTTC; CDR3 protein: CASTTGDNYNEQFF
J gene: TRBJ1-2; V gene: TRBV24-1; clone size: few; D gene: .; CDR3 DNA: TGTGCCACCAGTGCCAGGGGTTCGCATGGCTACACCTTC; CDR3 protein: CATSARGSHGYTF
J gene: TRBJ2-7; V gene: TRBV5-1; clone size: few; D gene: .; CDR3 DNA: TGCGCCAGCAGCTTGATCCGAACCGGCCACGAGCAGTACTTC; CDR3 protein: CASSLIRTGHEQYF
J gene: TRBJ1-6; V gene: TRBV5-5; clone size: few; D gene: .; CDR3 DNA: TGTGCCAGCAGTACCGGGCCCAGCTTAAGCTCCTATAATTCACCCCTCCACTTT; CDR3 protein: CASSTGPSLSSYNSPLHF
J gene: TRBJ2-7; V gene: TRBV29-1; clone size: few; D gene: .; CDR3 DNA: TGCAGCGCCGCTGGGGGTAAGACTCCCTACGAGCAGTACTTC; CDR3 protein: CSAAGGKTPYEQYF
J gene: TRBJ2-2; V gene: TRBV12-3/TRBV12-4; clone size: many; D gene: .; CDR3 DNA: TGTGCCAGCAGTCCGCAGAGGGGTGCCGGGGAGCTGTTTTTT; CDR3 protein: CASSPQRGAGELFF
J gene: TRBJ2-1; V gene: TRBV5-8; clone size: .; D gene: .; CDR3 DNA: TGTGCCAGCAGCTTGGTGCCCCATAGAGGAGTCTCCTACAATGAGCAGTTCTTC; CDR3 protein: CASSLVPHRGVSYNEQFF
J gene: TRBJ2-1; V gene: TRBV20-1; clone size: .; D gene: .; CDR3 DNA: TGCAGTGCTATGGGTAGTGGGGGCGGGCCCTCCTACAATGAGCAGTTCTTC; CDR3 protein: CSAMGSGGGPSYNEQFF
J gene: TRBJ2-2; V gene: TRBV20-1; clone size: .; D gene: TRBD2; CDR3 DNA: TGCAGTGCTAGAGATTCTAGCGGCACCGGGGAGCTGTTTTTT; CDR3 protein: CSARDSSGTGELFF
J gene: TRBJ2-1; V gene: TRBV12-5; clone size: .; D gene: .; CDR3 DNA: TGTGCTAGTGGTTTGCCAACCCTCCACAGGGAACGGTCGCAGTTCTTC; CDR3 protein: CASGLPTLHRERSQFF
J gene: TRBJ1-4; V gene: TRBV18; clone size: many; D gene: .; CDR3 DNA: TGTGCCAGCTCACCGCTCGGCGGGAAGGATGAAAAACTGTTTTTT; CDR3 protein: CASSPLGGKDEKLFF
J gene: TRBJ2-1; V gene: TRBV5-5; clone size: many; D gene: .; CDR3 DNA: TGTGCCAGCAGCTCATCGCTAGACTCCTACAATGAGCAGTTCTTC; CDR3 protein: CASSSSLDSYNEQFF
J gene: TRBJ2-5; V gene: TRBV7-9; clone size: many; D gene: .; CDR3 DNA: TGTGCCAGCAGTTCCGGGGAGATAGCGGAAGAGACCCAGTACTTC; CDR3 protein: CASSSGEIAEETQYF
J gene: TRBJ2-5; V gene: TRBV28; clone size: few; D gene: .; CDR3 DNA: TGTGCCAGCAGTTTTCAGCAAACCCAGTACTTC; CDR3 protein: CASSFQQTQYF
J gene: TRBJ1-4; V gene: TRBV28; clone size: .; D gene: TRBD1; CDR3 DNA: TGTGCCAGCAGTTTAGGGGACAGGCTGGCTAATGAAAAACTGTTTTTT; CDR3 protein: CASSLGDRLANEKLFF
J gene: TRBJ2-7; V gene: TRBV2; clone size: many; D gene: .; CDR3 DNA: TGTGCCACTAGAGGGACTCGCTCCTACGAGCAGTACTTC; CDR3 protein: CATRGTRSYEQYF
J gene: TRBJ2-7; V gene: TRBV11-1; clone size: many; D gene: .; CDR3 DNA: TGTGCCACCGGGACGGACTACGAGCAGTACTTC; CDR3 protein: CATGTDYEQYF
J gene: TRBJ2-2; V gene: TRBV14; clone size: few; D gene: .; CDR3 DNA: TGTGCCAGCAGCCCGTTCAGGAACACCGGGGAGCTGTTTTTT; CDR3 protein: CASSPFRNTGELFF
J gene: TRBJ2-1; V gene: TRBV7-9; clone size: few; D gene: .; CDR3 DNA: TGTGCCAGCAGCGCGGATCAGTTCTTC; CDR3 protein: CASSADQFF
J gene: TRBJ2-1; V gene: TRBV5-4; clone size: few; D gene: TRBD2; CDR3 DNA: TGTGCCAGCAGCTCGTGGACTAGCGGGGGGGGCTACAATGAGCAGTTCTTC; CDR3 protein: CASSSWTSGGGYNEQFF
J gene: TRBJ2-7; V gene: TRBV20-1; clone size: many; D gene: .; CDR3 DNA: TGCAGTGCTACCCAAACAAACAGGGTCCGCGAGCAGTACTTC; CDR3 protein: CSATQTNRVREQYF
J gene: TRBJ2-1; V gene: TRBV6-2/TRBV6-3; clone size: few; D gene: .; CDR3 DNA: TGTGCCAGCGGGGAGGCCTCCTACAATGAGCAGTTCTTC; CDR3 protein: CASGEASYNEQFF